This entry is about one T cell receptor (beta chain). Its antigen remains unknown. The CDR3 length is 14 residues. V lost 5 bases, J lost 1 base, and 10 bases lay in between. Per the germline V gene, CDR1 is SGHTA and CDR2 is FQGTGA. Then a second PCR, running roughly 7 to 11 cycles, was carried out with a sample-barcoded 5' primer and a J-beta primer mix. Each sample provided no less than 3 million CDR3-containing paired-end reads. TCRdb reanalysed the 5' RACE reads using MiXCR and keeps one entry per CDR3 protein. The profile shows fewer than 900,000 distinct CDR3 sequences, about 40% of them singletons. The record originates from a study of blood T cells in healthy people across ages. Study conclusions and caveats: Per million T cells, the diversity of TCR beta decreased roughly linearly as age advanced. CMV infection status of these donors was not known.

Researchers isolated at least 6 million PBMCs per sample. Sequencing input: blood. This chain uses TRBV7-3 with TRBJ2-3; D is unresolved. The origin of this receptor is a woman aged 60-75 years in good health. The CDR3, as DNA: TGTGCCAGCAGCCCTCACGTGGGCACAGATACGCAGTATTTT. It codes for CASSPHVGTDTQYF.